The TCR beta chain under discussion was sequenced for a study of cytomegalovirus exposure and HLA in healthy donors. This PCR relied on a set of 60 Vbeta primers and 13 Jbeta primers. Profiled with immunoSEQ multiplex PCR; TCRdb holds only in-frame clones, not every one. Here the sample spans 160,000 or so clones, about 73% being singletons. The CDR3 totals 12 residues. The V and J ends lost 3 bases and 3 bases respectively, with 4 bases between them. Germline V gene data show CDR1 as MDHEN and CDR2 as SYDVKM. This clonotype was obtained from a woman in her 40s in good health and CMV-seronegative. The sequenced sample was PBMCs. This rearrangement joins TRBV28 to TRBJ2-3, with D uncertain. The CDR3 is CASSLRTDTQYF. DNA of the CDR3: TGTGCCAGCAGTTTGAGGACAGATACGCAGTATTTT. Full variable domain (outside the CDR3, taken from reference TRBV28 and TRBJ2-3): DVKVTQSSRYLVKRTGEKVFLECVQDMDHENMFWYRQDPGLGLRLIYFSYDVKMKEKGDIPEGYSVSREKKERFSLILESASTNQTSMYLCASSLRTDTQYFGPGTRLTVL.